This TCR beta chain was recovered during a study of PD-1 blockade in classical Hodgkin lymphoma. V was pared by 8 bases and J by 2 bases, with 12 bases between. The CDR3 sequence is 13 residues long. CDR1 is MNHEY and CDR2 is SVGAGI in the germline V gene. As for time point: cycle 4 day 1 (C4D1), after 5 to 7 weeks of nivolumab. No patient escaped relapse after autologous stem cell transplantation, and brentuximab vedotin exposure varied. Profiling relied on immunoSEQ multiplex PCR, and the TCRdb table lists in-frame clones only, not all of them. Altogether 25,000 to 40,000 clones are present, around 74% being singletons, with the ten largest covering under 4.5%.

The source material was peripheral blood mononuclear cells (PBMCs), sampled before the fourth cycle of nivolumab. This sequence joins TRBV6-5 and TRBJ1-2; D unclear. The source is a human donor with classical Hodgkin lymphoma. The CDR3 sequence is CASRSPVNYGYTF. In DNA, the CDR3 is TGTGCCAGCCGATCACCCGTGAACTATGGCTACACCTTC.